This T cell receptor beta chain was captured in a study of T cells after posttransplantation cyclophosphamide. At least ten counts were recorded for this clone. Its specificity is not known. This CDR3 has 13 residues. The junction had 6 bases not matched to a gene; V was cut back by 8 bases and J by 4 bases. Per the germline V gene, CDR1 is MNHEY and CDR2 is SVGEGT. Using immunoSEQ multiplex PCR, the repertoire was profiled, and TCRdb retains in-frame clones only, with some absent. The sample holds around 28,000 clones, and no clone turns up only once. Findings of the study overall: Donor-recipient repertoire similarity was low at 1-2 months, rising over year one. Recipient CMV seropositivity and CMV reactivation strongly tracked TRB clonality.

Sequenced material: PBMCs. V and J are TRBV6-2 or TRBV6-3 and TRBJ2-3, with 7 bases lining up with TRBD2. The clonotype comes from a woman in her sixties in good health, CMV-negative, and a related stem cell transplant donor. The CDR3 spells CASGRGRPDTQYF. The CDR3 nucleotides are TGTGCCAGCGGGCGGGGGAGGCCAGATACGCAGTATTTT.